The 23 T cell receptor beta chains below were found in one sample sequenced in a study of T cells in Graves' hyperthyroidism and ophthalmopathy. TCR beta CDR3 regions were amplified from RNA transcripts. HTBI primers were used for first-round RT-PCR of the TCR CDR3. Via MiXCR, TCRdb re-called the multiplex PCR reads, giving one row per CDR3 protein. The top ten clones hold around 44% of a sample with about 500,000 distinct CDR3 sequences, roughly 45% of them seen once. What was sequenced was peripheral blood or thyroid tissue (not recorded which). The receptors were gathered from an adult woman with Graves' disease, either hyperthyroidism or ophthalmopathy (not recorded which).

As concerns this clonotype: This may stem from a read error, because a much larger clone lies one nucleotide away. The chain joins TRBV9 to TRBJ2-2; D possibly uses TRBD1 or TRBD2 (5 bases each). The germline CDR1 and CDR2 sequences are SGDLS and YYNGEE. This CDR3 comprises 16 residues. The CDR3 bases are TGTGCCGGCAGCGCAGGGACCCTGGGGGACACCGGGGAGCTGTTTTTT. This gives the protein CAGSAGTLGDTGELFF.

The V gene is TRBV10-3, the J gene TRBJ2-7, with TRBD1 matching over 8 bases. Germline values: CDR1 ENHRY, CDR2 SYGVKD. There are 15 residues in the CDR3. Losses at the gene ends were 6 bases for V and 5 bases for J; bases not matched to a gene: 12. As DNA, the CDR3 is TGTGCCATCAGGGGCCACAGGGGGTATTCGAACGAGCAGTACTTC. Its translation is CAIRGHRGYSNEQYF.

J is TRBJ2-2 and V is TRBV24-1; 7 nucleotides align to TRBD2. The CDR3 consists of 16 residues. The germline V gene has CDR1 KGHDR and CDR2 SFDVKD. With V trimmed by 4 bases and J by 5 bases, 9 bases remained unmatched. The DNA for the CDR3 is TGTGCCACCAGTGACTCTCGGGACTACCGTACCGGGGAGCTGTTTTTT. It specifies CATSDSRDYRTGELFF.

This clonotype was picked up many times. V gene TRBV5-1 combines with J gene TRBJ2-1; 7 nucleotides agree with TRBD2. V was pared by 2 bases and J by 10 bases, with 3 bases of the junction left unmatched. The germline V gene has CDR1 SGHRS and CDR2 YFSETQ. This CDR3 region has 12 residues. CDR3 sequence reads: CASSFQGLEQFF. The CDR3 DNA is TGCGCCAGCAGCTTTCAGGGACTAGAGCAGTTCTTC.

Of note for this clonotype: This could be a read error, since a much larger clone is one nucleotide away. This chain connects TRBV9 to TRBJ1-2; 8 bases align to TRBD1. The CDR3 loop spans 14 amino acids. CDR1 is SGDLS and CDR2 is YYNGEE in the germline V gene. CDR3 DNA: TGTACCAGCAGACCTCCAGGGGGCAACTATGGCTACACCTTC. Protein: CTSRPPGGNYGYTF.

The V and J genes are TRBV5-1 and TRBJ2-5, with 8 bases identical to TRBD1. J was trimmed by 2 bases and V by 4 bases; bases with no gene match: 4. CDR1 SGHRS and CDR2 YFSETQ come from the germline V gene. This CDR3 region has 14 residues. CDR3: CASSTGTGQETQYF. The DNA for the CDR3 is TGCGCCAGCAGCACCGGGACAGGTCAAGAGACCCAGTACTTC.

This rearrangement joins TRBV7-2 to TRBJ2-6; D call uncertain. This CDR3 contains 9 residues. V was cut by 3 bases and J by 17 bases, with 5 bases left in between. The germline V gene encodes CDR1 SGHTA and CDR2 FQGNSA. CDR3: CASSFVMTF. The CDR3 coding sequence is TGTGCCAGCAGCTTCGTTATGACTTTC.

The chain combines TRBV6-5 with TRBJ1-5; tentatively, D is TRBD1 (5 bases). CDR3 length: 14 residues. V shed 9 bases and J shed 1 base, with 13 bases lying between them. CDR1 and CDR2 from the germline V gene are MNHEY and SVGAGI. The CDR3 is CASGPWGSNQPQHF. The CDR3 DNA follows: TGTGCCAGTGGTCCGTGGGGGAGCAATCAGCCCCAGCATTTT.

This clonotype showed up many times. This sequence joins TRBV20-1 and TRBJ2-7; D may be TRBD2 (7 bases). Trimming removed 3 bases at V and 1 base at J, with 19 bases between. From germline, CDR1 is DFQATT and CDR2 SNEGSKA (reference sequence). The CDR3 is made up of 16 amino acids. CDR3 in DNA: TGCAGTGCTAGTAGGGGGGATAGCGGGTTGTCCTACGAGCAGTACTTC. This codes for CSASRGDSGLSYEQYF.

The V call is TRBV7-9, the J call TRBJ2-5; D possibly uses TRBD1 or TRBD2 (5 bases each). From germline, CDR1 is SEHNR and CDR2 FQNEAQ (reference sequence). The V gene lost 3 bases and the J gene lost 5 bases, with 13 bases spanning the gap. CDR3 length: 14 residues. CDR3 DNA: TGTGCCAGCAGCTTGCGGGCAGCAGGGGAGACCCAGTACTTC. Its translation is CASSLRAAGETQYF.

This sequence joins TRBV12-3 or TRBV12-4 and TRBJ2-7, with unresolved D. The CDR3 runs 13 residues. The germline V and J ends were trimmed by 2 bases and 2 bases, with 7 bases remaining between them. The CDR3 protein is CASSLTAAYEQYF. The CDR3 DNA reads TGTGCCAGCAGTTTAACCGCGGCCTACGAGCAGTACTTC.

This clonotype was detected ten times or more. The V and J genes are TRBV11-2 and TRBJ2-5; D may be TRBD1 or TRBD2 (5 bases each). Trimming shortened V by 4 bases and J by 5 bases, and 14 bases separated the two germline ends. CDR3 length: 14 amino acids. Germline values: CDR1 SGHAT, CDR2 FQNNGV. The CDR3: CASSSVRGGETQYF. For the CDR3, the DNA is TGTGCCAGCAGCTCGGTTCGGGGCGGTGAGACCCAGTACTTC. Supplemented by reference TRBV11-2 and TRBJ2-5, the full variable domain reads EAGVAQSPRYKIIEKRQSVAFWCNPISGHATLYWYQQILGQGPKLLIQFQNNGVVDDSQLPKDRFSAERLKGVDSTLKIQPAKLEDSAVYLCASSSVRGGETQYFGPGTRLLVL.

This chain uses TRBV20-1 with TRBJ1-1; D not certain. CDR1 is DFQATT and CDR2 is SNEGSKA in the germline V gene (reference sequence). CDR3 length: 13 amino acids. The ends were cut back, 3 bases at V and 0 bases at J, with 8 bases in the middle. The CDR3 sequence: CSASRSLNTEAFF. The CDR3 nucleotides read TGCAGTGCTAGCAGGTCGCTGAACACTGAAGCTTTCTTT.

This chain joins TRBV20-1 and TRBJ2-5, with D unresolved. The J call may not be correct, given that the DNA end is closer to TRBJ2-1. The CDR3 sequence is 11 residues long. Germline CDR1 DFQATT, CDR2 SNEGSKA (reference sequence). The DNA for the CDR3 is TGCAGTGCTAGATGGGACAATGAGCAGTTCTTC. Translated, it gives CSARWDNEQFF.

As DNA, the CDR3 is TGTGCCACCAGTGATTTGGGATCGGACACCTATGGCTACACCTTC. This translates into CATSDLGSDTYGYTF. The chain carries TRBV24-1 and TRBJ1-2; weak D call: TRBD1 (5 bases). In germline, CDR1 is KGHDR, CDR2 SFDVKD. CDR3 length: 15 amino acids. V lost 0 bases, J lost 4 bases, and 11 bases lay in between.

In its sample, this clonotype was seen a few times. J is TRBJ1-6 and V is TRBV25-1, with D possibly being TRBD1 (5 bases). The CDR3 loop spans 16 amino acids. CDR1 and CDR2 from the germline V gene are MGHDK and SYGVNS. V was pared by 3 bases and J by 8 bases, with 17 bases between. Written as DNA, the CDR3 is TGTGCCAGCAGTGAGCGGTCCGGGACCCCATATTCACCCCTCCACTTT. Translated: CASSERSGTPYSPLHF.

This clonotype was counted at least ten times. V usage is TRBV10-3 and J usage is TRBJ1-1; TRBD1 might be the D (5 bases). Between the trimmed V and J ends, which lost 0 bases and 7 bases, there was a span of 12 bases. CDR1 is ENHRY, CDR2 SYGVKD, per germline. CDR3 length equals 14 residues. CDR3 coding DNA: TGTGCCATCAGTGAGTCGTTTGGGGGGAATGAAGCTTTCTTT. It translates to CAISESFGGNEAFF.

This clonotype was found a few times. V is TRBV13 and J is TRBJ2-7, with 7 bases that match TRBD1. The V segment lost 6 bases and the J segment 2 bases; nucleotides outside the gene matches: 4. The CDR3 spans 13 residues. CDR1 is PRHDT, CDR2 FYEKMQ, per germline (reference sequence). The CDR3 coding sequence is TGTGCCAGCAGTAGGGGGCTCGCCTACGAGCAGTACTTC. This codes for CASSRGLAYEQYF. Filled out from reference TRBV13 and TRBJ2-7, the complete variable domain reads AAGVIQSPRHLIKEKRETATLKCYPIPRHDTVYWYQQGPGQDPQFLISFYEKMQSDKGSIPDRFSAQQFSDYHSELNMSSLELGDSALYFCASSRGLAYEQYFGPGTRLTVT.

In its sample, this clonotype was seen a few times. The gene calls are TRBV15 and TRBJ1-2, with D unresolved. The germline V gene encodes CDR1 LNHNV and CDR2 YYDKDF (reference sequence). V was trimmed by 5 bases and J by 8 bases, leaving 9 bases between them. The CDR3 runs to 11 residues. DNA of the CDR3: TGTGCCACCAGCGGATCGCGGGGCTACACCTTC. Protein product: CATSGSRGYTF.

The rearrangement joins TRBV7-8 to TRBJ1-3; 8 positions match TRBD1. This CDR3 comprises 17 residues. V gave up 5 bases and J gave up 8 bases; unmatched junction bases: 17. Germline assignment: CDR1 SGHVS and CDR2 FQNEAQ. Written as DNA, the CDR3 is TGTGCCAGCAGCGGTGGACAGGGACCCCCGGGCGTAGACACCATATATTTT. It yields the protein CASSGGQGPPGVDTIYF.

Turning to this clonotype: The junction and the germline gene differ at one end; a read error may be behind it. The rearrangement links TRBV2 to TRBJ1-1, with a possible D match to TRBD1 (6 bases). Germline V lookup: CDR1 SNHLY, CDR2 FYNNEI. The CDR3 loop spans 12 amino acids. CDR3 protein: CASSNRDTEAFF. For the CDR3, the DNA is TGTGCCAGCAGCAATCGGGACACGGAAGCTTTCTTT.

V is TRBV7-2 and J is TRBJ2-2; 7 bases align to TRBD2. The CDR3 length is 16 residues. The V gene end was trimmed by 3 bases and the J gene end by 1 base; junction bases not matched to a gene: 5. Germline CDR1 is SGHTA and CDR2 is FQGNSA. DNA for the CDR3: TGTGCCAGCAGCTTCCTAGCGGAGGTGAACACCGGGGAGCTGTTTTTT. Its translation is CASSFLAEVNTGELFF.

The chain uses TRBV12-3 or TRBV12-4 and TRBJ1-2; D is undetermined. This CDR3 is 12 amino acids long. The ends were cut back, 6 bases at V and 5 bases at J, with 10 bases in the middle. CDR3 residues: CASSIREYGYTF. The CDR3 DNA is TGTGCCAGCAGCATACGGGAGTATGGCTACACCTTC.